These 6 T cell receptor beta chains originate from one sample sequenced in a study of T cells after yellow fever vaccination. TCRdb itself ran the 5' RACE reads through MiXCR, one entry per CDR3 protein. The sample has about 310,000 distinct CDR3 sequences; less than 4.5% are singletons. Source: PBMCs, taken on the day of the yellow fever booster vaccination. These TCRs come from a young man who received the YFV17D yellow fever vaccine.

In this sample, this clonotype turned up many times. This rearrangement joins TRBV20-1 to TRBJ2-3, with 7 positions matching TRBD1. V lost 6 bases and J lost 2; bases outside the gene matches: 5. This CDR3 is built from 13 residues. Germline values: CDR1 DFQATT, CDR2 SNEGSKA (reference sequence). The chain's CDR3 is CSADRVPTDTQYF. The CDR3 bases are TGCAGTGCCGACAGGGTACCCACAGATACGCAGTATTTT.

This clonotype was counted many times. The chain is built from TRBV7-6 and TRBJ2-3; 10 bases line up with TRBD1. Germline CDR1 is SGHVS and CDR2 is FNYEAQ. This CDR3 has 17 amino acids. V was clipped by 0 bases and J by 6 bases; unmatched bases: 9. DNA of the CDR3: TGTGCCAGCAGCTTAGCGCCCGGGGGACAGGGGATCGATACGCAGTATTTT. Protein: CASSLAPGGQGIDTQYF.

In this sample, this clonotype turned up many times. The chain recombines TRBV6-1 with TRBJ1-4; a possible D gene is TRBD1 (6 bases). The V and J ends lost 6 bases and 5 bases respectively, with 13 bases between them. Germline values: CDR1 MNHNS, CDR2 SASEGT. The CDR3 has 14 amino acids. The CDR3 loop reads CASSGGTWNEKLFF. The CDR3 bases are TGTGCCAGCAGCGGGGGGACATGGAATGAAAAACTGTTTTTT.

The table lists this clonotype with many counts. The chain is built from TRBV5-5 and TRBJ1-6; D uncertain. Germline values: CDR1 SGHKS, CDR2 YYEKEE (reference sequence). There are 15 residues in the CDR3. V shed 4 bases and J shed 5 bases, with 13 bases lying between them. CDR3 DNA: TGTGCCAGCAGCCCGGACCCTGTGGATAATTCACCCCTCCACTTT. Translation gives CASSPDPVDNSPLHF.

This clonotype was observed a handful of times. The V call is TRBV6-5, the J call TRBJ2-7; maybe TRBD1 (5 bases). This CDR3 spans 14 amino acids. Germline assignment: CDR1 MNHEY and CDR2 SVGAGI. Trimming shortened V by 1 base and J by 0 bases, and 7 bases separated the two germline ends. The CDR3 sequence is CASSYYRSSYEQYF. In nucleotides, the CDR3 is TGTGCCAGCAGTTACTACAGGAGCTCCTACGAGCAGTACTTC.

This clonotype has only a few counts. The CDR3 is CASNYGRNAYGYTF. The CDR3 nucleotides read TGTGCCAGCAATTACGGACGGAACGCCTATGGCTACACCTTC. The chain joins TRBV6-1 to TRBJ1-2; no clear D gene. Trimming took off 7 bases at V and 4 bases at J, with 16 bases between the two ends. Germline CDR1 reads MNHNS; CDR2 reads SASEGT. The CDR3 totals 14 residues.